The 30 T cell receptor beta chains presented below share a single source sample, sequenced in a study of blood T cell repertoires in COVID-19. Using immunoSEQ multiplex PCR, the repertoire was profiled, and TCRdb retains in-frame clones only, with some absent. The sample lists some 190,000 clones, roughly 85% occurring once. The sequenced sample consisted of peripheral blood. These receptors originate from a woman of 80 years or more with acute or convalescent COVID-19.

This chain uses TRBV18 with TRBJ1-1, with a tentative D call TRBD1 (5 bases). The CDR3 spans 17 residues. Germline V CDR1 and CDR2: KGHSH, LQKENI. The V end lost 0 bases, the J end lost 2 bases, and 16 bases lay between the germline ends. This chain's CDR3 is CASSPPGRVVSNTEAFF. The CDR3 region has the DNA TGTGCCAGCTCACCACCGGGCAGGGTCGTATCCAACACTGAAGCTTTCTTT.

This chain connects TRBV6-5 to TRBJ2-5; 8 nucleotides align to TRBD1. Trimming took 5 bases from V and 7 from J; bases not matched to a gene: 6. The CDR3 has 13 amino acids. CDR1 is MNHEY and CDR2 is SVGAGI in the germline V gene. DNA for the CDR3: TGTGCCAGCAGTCGCCGCCAGGGGGCGACCCAGTACTTC. Translating gives CASSRRQGATQYF.

This rearrangement joins TRBV5-4 to TRBJ1-1, with D possibly TRBD1 on 5 matching bases. V lost 2 bases and J lost 6, with 14 bases in between. Germline assignment: CDR1 SGHNT and CDR2 YYREEE (reference sequence). The CDR3 extends over 14 amino acids. The CDR3 bases are TGTGCCAGCAGCTTCGGCGGGGGTATGGCTGAAGCTTTCTTT. This sequence encodes CASSFGGGMAEAFF.

V usage is TRBV7-2 and J usage is TRBJ1-6; D is unresolved. Germline V gene data show CDR1 as SGHTA and CDR2 as FQGNSA. The CDR3 is 16 residues long. V lost 5 bases to trimming and J lost 0 bases, with 11 bases between them. The CDR3: CASSLRLSSYNSPLHF. CDR3 DNA: TGTGCCAGCAGCCTACGACTGTCCTCCTATAATTCACCCCTCCACTTT.

The chain recombines TRBV7-2 with TRBJ2-7; D gene uncertain. CDR1 and CDR2 from the germline V gene are SGHTA and FQGNSA. CDR3 length: 16 residues. V was cut by 2 bases and J by 5 bases, with 19 bases left in between. Here the CDR3 reads CASSLWAGLPQNEQYF. For the CDR3, the DNA is TGTGCCAGCAGCTTATGGGCAGGCCTCCCCCAAAACGAGCAGTACTTC.

This rearrangement joins TRBV25-1 to TRBJ2-2; TRBD1 matches at 7 bases. The CDR3 is 15 residues long. Germline CDR1 reads MGHDK; CDR2 reads SYGVNS. Unmatched junction bases numbered 9, after V lost 4 bases and J lost 7 bases. The CDR3 here is CASSGRQGWVGELFF. Written as DNA, the CDR3 is TGTGCCAGCAGTGGACGACAGGGCTGGGTCGGGGAGCTGTTTTTT.

The chain has TRBV6-5 and TRBJ2-3, with D possibly being TRBD1 (6 bases). Germline V lookup: CDR1 MNHEY, CDR2 SVGAGI. The CDR3 covers 13 residues. Trimming removed 5 bases at V and 4 bases at J, with 10 bases between. The CDR3: CASSRQAPDTQYF. The CDR3 coding sequence is TGTGCCAGCAGTAGACAGGCACCAGATACGCAGTATTTT.

This clone appeared a few times. The chain has TRBV18 and TRBJ1-6, with D perhaps matching TRBD1 (5 bases). Germline V CDR1 and CDR2: KGHSH, LQKENI. This CDR3 comprises 15 residues. The V end lost 6 bases, the J end lost 8 bases, and 17 bases lay between the germline ends. This CDR3 reads CASSAPQVGDSPLHF. In nucleotides, the CDR3 is TGTGCCAGCTCCGCACCCCAGGTAGGGGATTCACCCCTCCACTTT.

V is TRBV2 and J is TRBJ2-3, with 9 bases lining up with TRBD2. The trim removed 7 bases at V and 0 bases at J, leaving 8 bases unmatched. Germline V CDR1 and CDR2: SNHLY, FYNNEI. This CDR3 contains 16 residues. The CDR3 nucleotides are TGTGCCAGCACACGGTCGCTAGCGGGAAGCACAGATACGCAGTATTTT. This translates into CASTRSLAGSTDTQYF. Full variable domain (missing parts from reference TRBV2 and TRBJ2-3): EPEVTQTPSHQVTQMGQEVILRCVPISNHLYFYWYRQILGQKVEFLVSFYNNEISEKSEIFDDQFSVERPDGSNFTLKIRSTKLEDSAMYFCASTRSLAGSTDTQYFGPGTRLTVL.

This clone came up a few times. The chain uses TRBV6-2 or TRBV6-3 and TRBJ1-1, with no clear D. The CDR3 contains 12 residues. Germline values: CDR1 MNHEY, CDR2 SVGEGT. V gave up 5 bases and J gave up 2 bases, with 6 bases separating them. The CDR3 coding sequence is TGTGCCAGCAGTACAATTAACACTGAAGCTTTCTTT. It yields the protein CASSTINTEAFF.

This clone was seen just once. The gene calls are TRBV7-2 and TRBJ1-1, with D perhaps matching TRBD1 (5 bases). V gave up 0 bases and J gave up 6 bases, with 11 bases separating them. This CDR3 contains 14 residues. Germline CDR1 reads SGHTA; CDR2 reads FQGNSA. In nucleotides, the CDR3 is TGTGCCAGCAGCTTAGCCTCAGGGAGGGCTGAAGCTTTCTTT. This translates into CASSLASGRAEAFF.

The rearrangement joins TRBV5-1 to TRBJ2-2; TRBD1 matches at 9 bases. CDR1 and CDR2 (germline): SGHRS, YFSETQ. J lost 0 bases, V lost 0 bases, and 0 bases had no gene match. This CDR3 spans 16 amino acids. CDR3 protein: CASSLGQGANTGELFF. The CDR3 nucleotides are TGCGCCAGCAGCTTGGGACAGGGGGCGAACACCGGGGAGCTGTTTTTT.

This clone was counted a single time. The chain links TRBV11-3 to TRBJ2-2; perhaps TRBD2 as D (6 bases). The CDR3 covers 12 residues. Germline CDR1 is SGHNT and CDR2 is YENEEA. V was shortened by 8 bases and J by 13 bases, with 17 bases between the two germline ends. The DNA of the CDR3 is TGTGCCAGCGGAATACTAGCTTTTGGGCTGTTTTTT. Amino acid sequence: CASGILAFGLFF.

The genes are TRBV2 and TRBJ2-3; TRBD2 is a possible D gene (6 bases). V shed 6 bases and J shed 3 bases, with 16 bases lying between them. The CDR3 length is 15 residues. Germline V CDR1 and CDR2: SNHLY, FYNNEI. This chain's CDR3 is CASRAYGAGTDTQYF. CDR3 DNA sequence: TGTGCCAGCAGGGCCTATGGAGCGGGTACAGATACGCAGTATTTT.

The chain combines TRBV20-1 with TRBJ2-7; TRBD1 aligns across 12 bases. Losses at the gene ends were 3 bases for V and 6 bases for J; bases not matched to a gene: 12. The CDR3 is made up of 16 amino acids. CDR1 DFQATT and CDR2 SNEGSKA come from the germline V gene (reference sequence). CDR3 in DNA: TGCAGTGCTAGTGGCCCCGGGACAGGGGGCTCGGGCGAGCAGTACTTC. Translated: CSASGPGTGGSGEQYF.

The chain uses TRBV7-2 and TRBJ1-2; no definite D call. Trimming pared 5 bases from V and 9 bases from J, leaving 10 bases between. Germline CDR1 SGHTA, CDR2 FQGNSA. This CDR3 is 11 amino acids long. CDR3 sequence reads: CASSPSASYTF. The CDR3 bases are TGTGCCAGCAGCCCCTCAGCGAGCTACACCTTC. The full variable domain, completed using reference TRBV7-2 and TRBJ1-2, is GAGVSQSPSNKVTEKGKDVELRCDPISGHTALYWYRQSLGQGLEFLIYFQGNSAPDKSGLPSDRFSAERTGGSVSTLTIQRTQQEDSAVYLCASSPSASYTFGSGTRLTVV.

The chain uses TRBV13 and TRBJ2-7, with 11 bases fitting TRBD1. Germline-derived CDR1 and CDR2 are PRHDT and FYEKMQ (reference sequence). This CDR3 contains 15 residues. V gave up 2 bases and J gave up 1 base; unmatched junction bases: 1. The CDR3 spells CASSLWDRGSYEQYF. The CDR3 DNA reads TGTGCCAGCAGCTTATGGGACAGGGGGTCCTACGAGCAGTACTTC.

J is TRBJ2-7 and V is TRBV6-5; D is possibly TRBD1 (6 bases). The CDR3 spans 13 residues. Trimming shortened V by 6 bases and J by 5 bases, and 14 bases separated the two germline ends. The germline V gene has CDR1 MNHEY and CDR2 SVGAGI. This chain's CDR3 is CASRRTHRDEQYF. CDR3 nucleotide sequence: TGTGCCAGCAGGAGAACCCACAGGGACGAGCAGTACTTC.

The V gene is TRBV24-1, the J gene TRBJ1-3; a weak D match, TRBD1 (5 bases). CDR1 KGHDR and CDR2 SFDVKD come from the germline V gene. V lost 2 bases and J 2 bases, leaving 18 bases between the germline ends. This CDR3 comprises 18 residues. CDR3 amino acids: CATSDSRQGNGPGNTIYF. In DNA, the CDR3 is TGTGCCACCAGTGATTCCCGCCAGGGTAATGGGCCTGGAAACACCATATATTTT.

The V gene is TRBV18, the J gene TRBJ1-1; 7 bases align to TRBD1. Trimming at V came to 8 bases and at J to 8 bases, leaving 14 bases not matched to a gene. There are 14 residues in the CDR3. Germline CDR1 is KGHSH and CDR2 is LQKENI. The CDR3 sequence: CASLNVGQVTEAFF. DNA of the CDR3: TGTGCCAGCCTAAACGTTGGACAGGTAACCGAAGCTTTCTTT. Variable domain in full (rest from reference TRBV18 and TRBJ1-1): NAGVMQNPRHLVRRRGQEARLRCSPMKGHSHVYWYRQLPEEGLKFMVYLQKENIIDESGMPKERFSAEFPKEGPSILRIQQVVRGDSAAYFCASLNVGQVTEAFFGQGTRLTVV.

In DNA form, the CDR3 reads TGTGCCAGCAGCCCGGGAGTGAACACCGGGGAGCTGTTTTTT. Its translation is CASSPGVNTGELFF. The rearrangement joins TRBV9 to TRBJ2-2, with D possibly matching TRBD2 (6 bases). The germline CDR1 and CDR2 sequences are SGDLS and YYNGEE. The CDR3 spans 14 residues. The germline V and J ends were trimmed by 4 bases and 1 base, with 8 bases remaining between them.

This clone showed up just a few times. This chain connects TRBV29-1 to TRBJ2-7, with D possibly matching TRBD2 (6 bases). The V end lost 0 bases, the J end lost 6 bases, and 15 bases lay between the germline ends. The CDR3 totals 14 residues. Germline V CDR1 and CDR2: SQVTM, ANQGSEA. The CDR3, as DNA: TGCAGCGTTGAAGACCCGGGACTGCCGGGCGAGCAGTACTTC. It is translated as CSVEDPGLPGEQYF.

The rearrangement links TRBV19 to TRBJ2-7; 9 bases fit TRBD1. Germline CDR1 LNHDA, CDR2 SQIVND (reference sequence). The CDR3 is made up of 15 amino acids. Germline trimming cut 6 bases from V and 4 bases from J; bases unmatched to any gene: 10. In DNA, the CDR3 is TGTGCCAGTAGCCAACGGGACAGGGCAAGGTACGAGCAGTACTTC. Residues: CASSQRDRARYEQYF.

To note about this clone: At one boundary the junction diverges from the germline segment, which might be a read error. The genes are TRBV9 and TRBJ2-7, with a weak D call TRBD2 (7 bases). Germline V lookup: CDR1 SGDLS, CDR2 YYNGEE. The CDR3 has 16 residues. The CDR3 region has the DNA TGTGCCCGCAGCGTCGCCCGGGGGGCGGGGACCTACGAGCAGTACTTC. Residues: CARSVARGAGTYEQYF.

V and J are TRBV7-3 and TRBJ2-7, with D hard to call. Deletions cut 5 bases from V and 0 bases from J, with 14 bases between. The length of the CDR3 is 15 residues. Germline loops: CDR1 SGHTA, CDR2 FQGTGA. CDR3 nucleotides: TGTGCCAGCAGCCTGACACGTGAAAGCTCCTACGAGCAGTACTTC. This encodes CASSLTRESSYEQYF. Complete variable domain (other parts from reference TRBV7-3 and TRBJ2-7): GAGVSQTPSNKVTEKGKYVELRCDPISGHTALYWYRQSLGQGPEFLIYFQGTGAADDSGLPNDRFFAVRPEGSVSTLKIQRTERGDSAVYLCASSLTRESSYEQYFGPGTRLTVT.

This chain joins TRBV19 and TRBJ2-2; D is perhaps TRBD1 (6 bases). V lost 4 bases and J lost 4, with 10 bases in between. CDR3 size: 14 residues. CDR1 and CDR2 from the germline V gene are LNHDA and SQIVND (reference sequence). CDR3 region: CASSRQGSTGELFF. The CDR3 DNA reads TGTGCCAGTAGTAGGCAGGGGTCCACCGGGGAGCTGTTTTTT.

The chain carries TRBV5-1 and TRBJ1-2, with 7 nucleotides matching TRBD1. From germline, CDR1 is SGHRS and CDR2 YFSETQ. This CDR3 contains 13 residues. The trim removed 4 bases at V and 8 bases at J, leaving 8 bases unmatched. The CDR3 DNA reads TGCGCCAGCAGCGTTACAGGGGTCGGAGGCTACACCTTC. Encoded protein: CASSVTGVGGYTF.

This clone has a single count. The chain employs TRBV18 and TRBJ2-2, with a tentative D call TRBD1 (5 bases). V was shortened by 3 bases and J by 5 bases, with 7 bases between the two germline ends. From germline, CDR1 is KGHSH and CDR2 LQKENI. The CDR3 sequence is 13 residues long. The CDR3 DNA reads TGTGCCAGCTCACCCGACAGAACCGGGGAGCTGTTTTTT. It encodes CASSPDRTGELFF.

This clone came up once. The chain has TRBV3-1 (or the pseudogene TRBV3-2) and TRBJ2-3; 10 nucleotides match TRBD2. The CDR3 runs 17 residues. J gave up 1 base and V 4 bases, and 8 bases lay outside the gene matches. Germline V gene sequence: CDR1 LGHDT, CDR2 YNNKEL (reference sequence). The CDR3 spells CASSLGLAVLGTDTQYF. CDR3 nucleotide sequence: TGTGCCAGCAGCCTTGGACTAGCGGTCCTGGGCACAGATACGCAGTATTTT.

The V gene is TRBV28, the J gene TRBJ1-1, with a weak D call TRBD1 (5 bases). Trimming took 8 bases from V and 2 from J, leaving 6 bases between them. Germline values: CDR1 MDHEN, CDR2 SYDVKM. The CDR3 runs 11 residues. The CDR3 here is CASDSNTEAFF. For the CDR3, the DNA is TGTGCCAGCGACAGTAACACTGAAGCTTTCTTT.